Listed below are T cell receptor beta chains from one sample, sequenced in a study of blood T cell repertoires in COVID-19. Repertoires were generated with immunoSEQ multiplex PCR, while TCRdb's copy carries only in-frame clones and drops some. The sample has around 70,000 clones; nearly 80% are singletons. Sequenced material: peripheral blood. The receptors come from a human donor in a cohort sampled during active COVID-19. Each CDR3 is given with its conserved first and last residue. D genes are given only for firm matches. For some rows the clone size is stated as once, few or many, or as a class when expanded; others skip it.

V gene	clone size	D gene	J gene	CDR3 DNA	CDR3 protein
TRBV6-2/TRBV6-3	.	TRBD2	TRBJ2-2	TGTGCCAGCAGTCACGGGACTAGCGGGGGGGAGCTGTTTTTT	CASSHGTSGGELFF
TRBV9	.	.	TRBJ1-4	TGTGCCAGCAGCGGGGGGCACATGGTTAATGAAAAACTGTTTTTT	CASSGGHMVNEKLFF
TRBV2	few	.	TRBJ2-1	TGTGCCAGCACCCCTCCCGCCCCCCGGAATGAGCAGTTCTTC	CASTPPAPRNEQFF
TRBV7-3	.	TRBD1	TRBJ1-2	TGTGCCAGCAGCCCGCAGGGGGCTCGCGGCTACACCTTC	CASSPQGARGYTF
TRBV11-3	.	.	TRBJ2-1	TGTGCCAGCTCGATCCGAGATGAGCAGTTCTTC	CASSIRDEQFF
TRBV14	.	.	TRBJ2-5	TGTGCCAGCAGCCAAATGGGAAGCGGAGTACAAGAGACCCAGTACTTC	CASSQMGSGVQETQYF
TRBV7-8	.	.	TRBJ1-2	TGTGCCAGCAGCCCCACGCGTATTTCGCTCTATGGCTACACCTTC	CASSPTRISLYGYTF
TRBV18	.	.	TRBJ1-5	TGTGCCAGCTCACCACCAGAAACAGGGTTCGTCAATCAGCCCCAGCATTTT	CASSPPETGFVNQPQHF
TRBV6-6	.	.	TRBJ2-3	TGTGCCAGCAGTTACGGGAGGGATACGCAGTATTTT	CASSYGRDTQYF
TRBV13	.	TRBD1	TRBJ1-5	TGTGCCAGCAGCTTAGGGCAGGGGGGTCAGCCCCAGCATTTT	CASSLGQGGQPQHF
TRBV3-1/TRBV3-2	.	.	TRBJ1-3	TGTGCCAGCAGCCAGACGCGGCGGGTTCGTTCCCAGACTGGAAACACCATATATTTT	CASSQTRRVRSQTGNTIYF
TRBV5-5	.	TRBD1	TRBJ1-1	TGTGCCAGCAGCTTGATAGGACAGGGGAACACTGAAGCTTTCTTT	CASSLIGQGNTEAFF
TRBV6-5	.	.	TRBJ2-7	TGTGCCAGCAGTCCAAAAAACGGCCCCAGGCACGAGCAGTACTTC	CASSPKNGPRHEQYF
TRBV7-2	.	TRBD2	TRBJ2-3	TGTGCCAGCAGCTTAGCCCCAGCGGGGATAACAGATACGCAGTATTTT	CASSLAPAGITDTQYF
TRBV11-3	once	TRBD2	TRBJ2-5	TGTGCCAGCAGCTTAGCCCGACTAGCGGGGAACGCCCAGTACTTC	CASSLARLAGNAQYF
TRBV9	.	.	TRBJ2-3	TGTGCCAGCAGCGTAGCACGAGCGGGCCGGGGAGATACGCAGTATTTT	CASSVARAGRGDTQYF
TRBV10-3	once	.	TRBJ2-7	TGTGCCATCAGTGCCGACAGGACTTACGAGCAGTACTTC	CAISADRTYEQYF
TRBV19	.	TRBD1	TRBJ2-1	TGTGCCAGTATACCGGGACAGGGACATTACAATGAGCAGTTCTTC	CASIPGQGHYNEQFF
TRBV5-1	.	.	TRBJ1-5	TGCGCCAGCAGCTTGGATGGCAGCGCGGCCAATCAGCCCCAGCATTTT	CASSLDGSAANQPQHF
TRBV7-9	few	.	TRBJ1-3	TGTGCCGCCTCCCGGCAGGGCGGAAACACCATATATTTT	CAASRQGGNTIYF
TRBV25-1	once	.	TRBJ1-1	TGTGCCAGCAGTGAATCGGGATTCGGAAACACTGAAGCTTTCTTT	CASSESGFGNTEAFF
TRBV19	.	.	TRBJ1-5	TGTGCCAGTAGGCCCGATGGCAGACTCAATCAGCCCCAGCATTTT	CASRPDGRLNQPQHF
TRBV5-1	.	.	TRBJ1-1	TGCGCCAGCAGCTTGGACAGTTTGAACACTGAAGCTTTCTTT	CASSLDSLNTEAFF
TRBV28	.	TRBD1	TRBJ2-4	TGTGCCAGCAGCCCACAGGGGACCAAAAACATTCAGTACTTC	CASSPQGTKNIQYF
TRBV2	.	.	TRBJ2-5	TGTGCCAGCAGTGAGTCGGAGACCCAGTACTTC	CASSESETQYF
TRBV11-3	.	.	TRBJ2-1	TGTGCCAGCAGCCCCGGGGAGTGGAGGTACAATGAGCAGTTCTTC	CASSPGEWRYNEQFF
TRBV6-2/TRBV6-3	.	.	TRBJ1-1	TGTGCCAGCAGTAGGGGAAGTGAAGCTTTCTTT	CASSRGSEAFF
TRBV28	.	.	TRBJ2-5	TGTGCCAGCAGTTTAACCGGAGGGCAAGAGACCCAGTACTTC	CASSLTGGQETQYF
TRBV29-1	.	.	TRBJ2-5	TGCAGCGTTGAGGCGAACGAGCGGACCAACCAGTACTTC	CSVEANERTNQYF
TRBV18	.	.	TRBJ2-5	TGTGCCAGCTCCGACGGGGCGGGGGAGACCCAGTACTTC	CASSDGAGETQYF
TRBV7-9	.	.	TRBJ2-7	TGTGCCAGCAGCTTAGCGGACAGAATGGCCTACGAGCAGTACTTC	CASSLADRMAYEQYF
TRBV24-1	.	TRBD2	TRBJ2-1	TGTGCCACCAGTGGGTCGGGACTAGCGGCGAATGAGCAGTTCTTC	CATSGSGLAANEQFF
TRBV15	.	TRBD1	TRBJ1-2	TGTGCCACCAGCAGGAAAGGGCAGGGGGAAAAGGGCTACACCTTC	CATSRKGQGEKGYTF
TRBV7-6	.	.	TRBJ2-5	TGTGCCAGCAGCTCAAACAGGGTCACACAAGAGACCCAGTACTTC	CASSSNRVTQETQYF
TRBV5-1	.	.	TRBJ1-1	TGCGCCAGCAGCCCGAGACAGGACGCTACATACACTGAAGCTTTCTTT	CASSPRQDATYTEAFF
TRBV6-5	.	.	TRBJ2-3	TGTGCCAGCAGCCTACAGGGTGAGGTAGATACGCAGTATTTT	CASSLQGEVDTQYF
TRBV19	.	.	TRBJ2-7	TGTGCCAGTAGTATAGCTACAGGGAGATCCTACGAGCAGTACTTC	CASSIATGRSYEQYF
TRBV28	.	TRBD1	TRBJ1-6	TGTGCCAGCAGATCGGACAGGGTAAATTCACCCCTCCACTTT	CASRSDRVNSPLHF
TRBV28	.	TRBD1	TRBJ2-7	TGTGCCAGCAGTTTATTACAGGGGGCCTACGAGCAGTACTTC	CASSLLQGAYEQYF
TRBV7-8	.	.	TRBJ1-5	TGTGCCAGCAGCTTACTCGACAGACCTTATAGCAATCAGCCCCAGCATTTT	CASSLLDRPYSNQPQHF
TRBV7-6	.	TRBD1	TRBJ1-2	TGTGCCAGCAGCCCGGACAGGGGGAGGCGGTATGGCTACACCTTC	CASSPDRGRRYGYTF
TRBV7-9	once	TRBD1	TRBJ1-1	TGTGCCAGCAGCCCGGGTGGGACAGCCAACACTGAAGCTTTCTTT	CASSPGGTANTEAFF
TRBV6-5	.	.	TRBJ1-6	TGTGCCAGCTCTGGGGCGTCCTATAATTCACCCCTCCACTTT	CASSGASYNSPLHF
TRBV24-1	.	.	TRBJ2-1	TGTGCCACCAGTGACTCCAGCCTTCGGGGGGCCAATGAGCAGTTCTTC	CATSDSSLRGANEQFF
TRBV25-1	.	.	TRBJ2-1	TGTGCCAGCAGCCCCCTAGCTTACAATGAGCAGTTCTTC	CASSPLAYNEQFF
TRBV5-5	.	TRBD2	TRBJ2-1	TGTGCCAGCAGCTTACTAGCGGGAGCTTACAATGAGCAGTTCTTC	CASSLLAGAYNEQFF
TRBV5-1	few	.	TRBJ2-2	TGCGCCAGCAGCTTGGTTGACAGGAACACCGGGGAGCTGTTTTTT	CASSLVDRNTGELFF